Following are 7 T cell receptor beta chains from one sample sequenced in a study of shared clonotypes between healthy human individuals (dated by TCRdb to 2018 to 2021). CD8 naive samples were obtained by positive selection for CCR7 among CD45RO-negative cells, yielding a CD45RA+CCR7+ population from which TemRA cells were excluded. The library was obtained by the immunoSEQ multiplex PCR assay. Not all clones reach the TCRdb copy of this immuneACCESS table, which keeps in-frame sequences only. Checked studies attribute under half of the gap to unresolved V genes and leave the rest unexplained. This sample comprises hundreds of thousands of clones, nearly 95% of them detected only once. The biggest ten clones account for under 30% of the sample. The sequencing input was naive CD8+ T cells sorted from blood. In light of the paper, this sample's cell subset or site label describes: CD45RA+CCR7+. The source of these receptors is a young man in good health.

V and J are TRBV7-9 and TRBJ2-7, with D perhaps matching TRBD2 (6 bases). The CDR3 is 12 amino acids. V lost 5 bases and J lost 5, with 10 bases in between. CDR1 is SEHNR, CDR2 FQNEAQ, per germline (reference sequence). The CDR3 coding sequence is TGTGCCAGCAGCCTCGGGAGCGACGAGCAGTACTTC. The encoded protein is CASSLGSDEQYF.

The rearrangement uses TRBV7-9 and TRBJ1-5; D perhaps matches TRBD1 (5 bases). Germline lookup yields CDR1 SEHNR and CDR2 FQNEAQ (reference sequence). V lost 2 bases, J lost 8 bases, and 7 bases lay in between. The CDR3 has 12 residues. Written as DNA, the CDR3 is TGTGCCAGCAGCTTAAGGGGCGAGCCCCAGCATTTT. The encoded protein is CASSLRGEPQHF. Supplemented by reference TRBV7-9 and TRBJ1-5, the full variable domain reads DTGVSQNPRHKITKRGQNVTFRCDPISEHNRLYWYRQTLGQGPEFLTYFQNEAQLEKSRLLSDRFSAERPKGSFSTLEIQRTEQGDSAMYLCASSLRGEPQHFGDGTRLSIL.

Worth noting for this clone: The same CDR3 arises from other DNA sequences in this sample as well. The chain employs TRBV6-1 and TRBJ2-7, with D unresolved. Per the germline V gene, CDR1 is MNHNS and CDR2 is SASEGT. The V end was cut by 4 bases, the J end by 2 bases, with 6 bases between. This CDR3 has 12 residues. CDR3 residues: CASSGPPYEQYF. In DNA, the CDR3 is TGTGCCAGCAGTGGCCCCCCCTACGAGCAGTACTTC.

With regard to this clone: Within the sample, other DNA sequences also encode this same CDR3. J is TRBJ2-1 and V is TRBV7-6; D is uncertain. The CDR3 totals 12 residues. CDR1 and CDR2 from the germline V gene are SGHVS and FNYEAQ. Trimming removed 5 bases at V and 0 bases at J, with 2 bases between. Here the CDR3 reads CASSLSYNEQFF. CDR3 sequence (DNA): TGTGCCAGCAGCCTCTCCTACAATGAGCAGTTCTTC.

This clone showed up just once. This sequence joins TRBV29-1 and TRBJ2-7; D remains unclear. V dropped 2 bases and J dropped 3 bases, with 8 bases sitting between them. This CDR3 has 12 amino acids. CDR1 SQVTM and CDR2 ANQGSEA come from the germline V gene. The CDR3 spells CSVESQDYEQYF. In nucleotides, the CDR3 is TGCAGCGTTGAAAGCCAGGACTACGAGCAGTACTTC.

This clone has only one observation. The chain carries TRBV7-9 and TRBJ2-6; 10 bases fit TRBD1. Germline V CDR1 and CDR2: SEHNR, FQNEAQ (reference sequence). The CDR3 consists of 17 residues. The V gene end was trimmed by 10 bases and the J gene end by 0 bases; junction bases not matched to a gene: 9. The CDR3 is CATLDRGRISGANVLTF. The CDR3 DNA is TGTGCCACCCTGGACAGGGGGAGGATCTCTGGGGCCAACGTCCTGACTTTC.

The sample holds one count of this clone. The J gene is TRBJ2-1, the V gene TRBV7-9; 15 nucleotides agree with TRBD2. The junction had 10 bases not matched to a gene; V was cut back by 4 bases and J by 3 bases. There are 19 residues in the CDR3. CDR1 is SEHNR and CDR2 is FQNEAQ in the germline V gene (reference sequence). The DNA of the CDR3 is TGTGCCAGCAGCTCGGGACTAGCGGGGGGCTTAGTAGGCTACAATGAGCAGTTCTTC. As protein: CASSSGLAGGLVGYNEQFF.